The 25 T cell receptor beta chains in this list originate from one sample, sequenced in a study of blood T cell repertoires in COVID-19. Sequencing was performed with immunoSEQ multiplex PCR; in TCRdb, only in-frame clones are kept and a portion is missing. The sample carries 200,000 to 300,000 clones, 75% to 90% recorded once. Sequences were obtained from peripheral blood. The source of these receptors is a man aged 25 to 40 with active or convalescent COVID-19.

CDR3 nucleotides: TGTGCCAGCAGCCCCACAGGGCACCAGCCCCAGCATTTT. This sequence encodes CASSPTGHQPQHF. V gene TRBV12-3 or TRBV12-4 combines with J gene TRBJ1-5, with a possible D match to TRBD1 (6 bases). The germline V and J ends were trimmed by 6 bases and 7 bases, with 13 bases remaining between them. CDR3 length equals 13 residues.

In the case of this clone: The sample holds other DNA sequences that translate to the same CDR3. The chain employs TRBV5-1 and TRBJ2-7; D ambiguous. The CDR3 totals 12 residues. V shed 4 bases and J shed 0 bases, with 5 bases lying between them. Germline V gives CDR1 SGHRS, CDR2 YFSETQ. The CDR3 bases are TGCGCCAGCAGCCCCAGCTCCTACGAGCAGTACTTC. Translated: CASSPSSYEQYF.

This clone was seen once. The chain is built from TRBV5-1 and TRBJ2-5; the D gene is possibly TRBD2 (6 bases). V shed 1 base and J shed 5 bases, with 15 bases lying between them. This CDR3 is built from 15 residues. Germline V gene lookup returns CDR1 SGHRS and CDR2 YFSETQ. CDR3 sequence reads: CASSLSRGFRETQYF. As DNA, the CDR3 is TGCGCCAGCAGCTTGTCCCGGGGGTTTCGGGAGACCCAGTACTTC.

The J gene is TRBJ2-1, the V gene TRBV5-1; a possible D gene is TRBD2 (6 bases). The CDR3 contains 14 residues. The germline V and J ends were trimmed by 1 base and 10 bases, with 15 bases remaining between them. Looked up from germline, CDR1 is SGHRS and CDR2 is YFSETQ. CDR3 amino acids: CASSLMVSGSEQFF. The CDR3 bases are TGCGCCAGCAGCTTGATGGTTAGCGGTTCCGAGCAGTTCTTC.

The chain links TRBV11-3 to TRBJ1-3, with D uncertain. V was trimmed by 5 bases and J by 3 bases, leaving 14 bases between them. The CDR3 runs 15 residues. Germline loops: CDR1 SGHNT, CDR2 YENEEA. The CDR3 DNA is TGTGCCAGCAGCCCTGGTGGCGGCCGTGGAAACACCATATATTTT. Translation: CASSPGGGRGNTIYF.

The gene calls are TRBV6-5 and TRBJ1-1, with D unclear. In germline, CDR1 is MNHEY, CDR2 SVGAGI. This CDR3 contains 13 residues. Trimming cost V 6 bases and J 1 base, with 9 bases left between them. CDR3 DNA: TGTGCCAGCAGCCTCGGTTCGAACACTGAAGCTTTCTTT. Encoded protein: CASSLGSNTEAFF.

This clone was seen once. This chain joins TRBV12-3 or TRBV12-4 and TRBJ1-2, with TRBD1 identical over 7 bases. The CDR3 loop spans 13 amino acids. The V gene end was trimmed by 7 bases and the J gene end by 4 bases; junction bases not matched to a gene: 6. The CDR3 region is CASTTTGTYGYTF. For the CDR3, the DNA is TGTGCCAGCACCACGACAGGGACCTATGGCTACACCTTC.

The sample holds a few counts of this clone. This chain links TRBV5-8 with TRBJ2-5; TRBD1 might be the D (6 bases). CDR3 size: 15 residues. CDR1 is SGHTS and CDR2 is YDEGEE in the germline V gene. Trimming removed 0 bases from V and 5 bases from J, with 14 bases in between. The CDR3 sequence: CASSLGQLDRETQYF. In DNA, the CDR3 is TGTGCCAGCAGCTTGGGACAACTCGACAGGGAGACCCAGTACTTC.

On this clone: Other nucleotide sequences from this sample produce the same CDR3. V gene TRBV2 combines with J gene TRBJ1-5; weak D call: TRBD1 (5 bases). CDR3 length equals 13 residues. The V end was cut by 4 bases, the J end by 6 bases, with 10 bases between. Germline assignment: CDR1 SNHLY and CDR2 FYNNEI. The CDR3 loop is CASSAQGGQPQHF. The CDR3 DNA sequence: TGTGCCAGCAGTGCCCAGGGAGGTCAGCCCCAGCATTTT.

This chain joins TRBV30 and TRBJ1-1; D is ambiguous. Trimming took 0 bases from V and 3 from J, leaving 8 bases between them. The CDR3 totals 13 residues. Germline V gives CDR1 GTSNPN, CDR2 SVGIG (reference sequence). In DNA form, the CDR3 reads TGTGCCTGGAGTGTACCAGTGTACACTGAAGCTTTCTTT. It translates to CAWSVPVYTEAFF.

This chain connects TRBV7-2 to TRBJ2-5; 7 positions match TRBD1. The germline CDR1 and CDR2 sequences are SGHTA and FQGNSA. V shed 1 base, J shed 6 bases, and the junction held 2 bases outside the gene matches. The CDR3 loop spans 13 amino acids. The CDR3 DNA reads as TGTGCCAGCAGCTTAGACAGGGGCCAGACCCAGTACTTC. Its protein is CASSLDRGQTQYF.

The chain combines TRBV13 with TRBJ2-3, with 12 bases fitting TRBD2. Germline CDR1 is PRHDT and CDR2 is FYEKMQ (reference sequence). The CDR3 totals 19 residues. After removal of 5 bases from V and 3 bases from J, the junction contained 15 bases not matched to a gene. CDR3 region: CASSPRGGGTSGLTDTQYF. The CDR3 nucleotides read TGTGCCAGCAGCCCCCGGGGAGGAGGGACTAGCGGGCTTACAGATACGCAGTATTTT.

J is TRBJ1-2 and V is TRBV3-1 (or the pseudogene TRBV3-2), with D perhaps TRBD1 (6 bases). Germline V gene sequence: CDR1 LGHDT, CDR2 YNNKEL (reference sequence). The CDR3 has 14 amino acids. Trimming took off 2 bases at V and 5 bases at J, with 12 bases between the two ends. CDR3 sequence: CASSQTGMGYGYTF. Written as DNA, the CDR3 is TGTGCCAGCAGCCAAACAGGGATGGGATATGGCTACACCTTC.

The V gene is TRBV3-1 (or the pseudogene TRBV3-2), the J gene TRBJ2-4; the D is unclear. The CDR3 is made up of 12 amino acids. Germline V gene sequence: CDR1 LGHDT, CDR2 YNNKEL (reference sequence). The V end was cut by 0 bases, the J end by 8 bases, with 5 bases between. The CDR3 DNA sequence: TGTGCCAGCAGCCAAGATCGCGACATTCAGTACTTC. The encoded protein is CASSQDRDIQYF.

The V call is TRBV30, the J call TRBJ2-5; 7 bases match TRBD1. The CDR3 runs to 14 residues. CDR1 GTSNPN and CDR2 SVGIG come from the germline V gene (reference sequence). V lost 3 bases, J lost 7 bases, and 11 bases stayed unmatched. DNA for the CDR3: TGTGCCTGGAGCCCTTTGACAGGGTCGTGGACCCAGTACTTC. Its protein product is CAWSPLTGSWTQYF.

This clone was counted once. This chain joins TRBV5-1 and TRBJ1-2; no firm D call. The CDR3 is 13 amino acids. Germline-derived CDR1 and CDR2 are SGHRS and YFSETQ. Trimming removed 0 bases from V and 7 bases from J, with 10 bases in between. The CDR3 sequence is CASSLGAGFGYTF. The CDR3 DNA reads TGCGCCAGCAGCTTGGGGGCAGGATTTGGCTACACCTTC. The full variable domain, its missing parts supplied by reference TRBV5-1 and TRBJ1-2, is KAGVTQTPRYLIKTRGQQVTLSCSPISGHRSVSWYQQTPGQGLQFLFEYFSETQRNKGNFPGRFSGRQFSNSRSEMNVSTLELGDSALYLCASSLGAGFGYTFGSGTRLTVV.

This rearrangement joins TRBV19 to TRBJ1-5, with TRBD1 matching over 7 bases. Germline V CDR1 and CDR2: LNHDA, SQIVND (reference sequence). This CDR3 comprises 13 residues. The ends lost 7 bases at V and 4 bases at J; junction bases unmatched: 4. The CDR3 DNA is TGTGCCAGTAAGAGGACAGGAAATCAGCCCCAGCATTTT. Residues: CASKRTGNQPQHF.

This chain connects TRBV29-1 to TRBJ1-5; 9 nucleotides align to TRBD1. Unmatched junction bases numbered 4, after V lost 4 bases and J lost 6 bases. The CDR3 spans 13 residues. Germline assignment: CDR1 SQVTM and CDR2 ANQGSEA. The CDR3 spells CSVGDRAGQPQHF. In DNA, the CDR3 is TGCAGCGTTGGGGACAGGGCTGGTCAGCCCCAGCATTTT.

The rearrangement links TRBV5-4 to TRBJ2-7; D is unclear. CDR1 and CDR2 (germline): SGHNT, YYREEE (reference sequence). Trimming removed 4 bases from V and 0 bases from J, with 11 bases in between. The CDR3 is 14 residues long. The CDR3 bases are TGTGCCAGCAGCCCCTCAGGCTACTCCTACGAGCAGTACTTC. Protein sequence: CASSPSGYSYEQYF. The full variable domain, completed using reference TRBV5-4 and TRBJ2-7, is ETGVTQSPTHLIKTRGQQVTLRCSSQSGHNTVSWYQQALGQGPQFIFQYYREEENGRGNFPPRFSGLQFPNYSSELNVNALELDDSALYLCASSPSGYSYEQYFGPGTRLTVT.

The chain has TRBV5-4 and TRBJ1-2; 9 bases line up with TRBD1. Trimming cost V 2 bases and J 10 bases; bases outside gene matches: 12. This CDR3 region has 15 residues. Per the germline V gene, CDR1 is SGHNT and CDR2 is YYREEE (reference sequence). The CDR3: CASSLGVGQGVVYTF. CDR3 in DNA: TGTGCCAGCAGCTTAGGGGTGGGACAGGGAGTCGTCTACACCTTC.

This clone came up once. V gene TRBV19 combines with J gene TRBJ1-2; D is ambiguous. From germline, CDR1 is LNHDA and CDR2 SQIVND (reference sequence). The CDR3 runs 14 residues. Trimming left V 7 bases short and J 4 bases short, with 16 bases between. CDR3 nucleotides: TGTGCCAGTACCCCAGGTCGGGAAGCCTATGGCTACACCTTC. Its protein product is CASTPGREAYGYTF. The whole variable domain, remainder taken from reference TRBV19 and TRBJ1-2, is DGGITQSPKYLFRKEGQNVTLSCEQNLNHDAMYWYRQDPGQGLRLIYYSQIVNDFQKGDIAEGYSVSREKKESFPLTVTSAQKNPTAFYLCASTPGREAYGYTFGSGTRLTVV.

This rearrangement joins TRBV5-1 to TRBJ1-6; 7 positions agree with TRBD1. The CDR3 consists of 15 residues. Germline lookup yields CDR1 SGHRS and CDR2 YFSETQ. Trimming removed 4 bases from V and 6 bases from J; junction bases left unmatched: 7. CDR3 region: CASSVDRATNSPLHF. The CDR3 DNA reads as TGCGCCAGCAGCGTAGACAGGGCCACTAATTCACCCCTCCACTTT.

V is TRBV3-1 (or the pseudogene TRBV3-2) and J is TRBJ1-2; D possibly corresponds to TRBD1 (6 bases). This CDR3 region has 16 residues. Trimming took 0 bases from V and 5 from J, leaving 16 bases between them. Germline loops: CDR1 LGHDT, CDR2 YNNKEL (reference sequence). The DNA for the CDR3 is TGTGCCAGCAGCCAAGAGTACCAGGGGATTCGGTATGGCTACACCTTC. It encodes CASSQEYQGIRYGYTF.

The J gene is TRBJ1-2, the V gene TRBV29-1, with D perhaps TRBD1 (5 bases). Germline V gene lookup returns CDR1 SQVTM and CDR2 ANQGSEA. The CDR3 has 12 amino acids. Trimming pared 7 bases from V and 2 bases from J, leaving 11 bases between. This CDR3 reads CSASGGNYGYTF. Written as DNA, the CDR3 is TGCAGCGCCTCGGGGGGGAACTATGGCTACACCTTC.

This chain connects TRBV7-2 to TRBJ1-2, with D possibly being TRBD1 (5 bases). The CDR3 contains 14 residues. Trimming removed 5 bases from V and 7 bases from J, with 17 bases in between. The germline V gene has CDR1 SGHTA and CDR2 FQGNSA. This chain's CDR3 is CASSPGTGARGYTF. CDR3 bases: TGTGCCAGCAGCCCAGGGACTGGGGCCCGTGGCTACACCTTC.